This T cell receptor beta chain was documented in a study of T cell changes during pregnancy in multiple sclerosis. Clones were sequenced by immunoSEQ multiplex PCR, and TCRdb holds only the in-frame ones, with some missing. The repertoire includes 25,000 to 35,000 clones, over 65% of them detected once, and 6.5% to 9.5% sits in the top ten. V was clipped by 0 bases and J by 7 bases, with 15 bases between them. This CDR3 is built from 16 residues. In germline, CDR1 is SGHDN, CDR2 FVKESK. Sequences were derived from CD8+ T cells from peripheral blood mononuclear cells, sampled after pregnancy. The chain has TRBV14 and TRBJ2-2; TRBD2 is a possible D gene (5 bases). The clonotype originates from a female donor with multiple sclerosis, enrolled in a pregnancy study. DNA for the CDR3: TGTGCCAGCAGCCAAGATCGGGAAGGGCAGGACGGGGAGCTGTTTTTT. It yields the protein CASSQDREGQDGELFF. Full variable domain (rest looked up from reference TRBV14 and TRBJ2-2): EAGVTQFPSHSVIEKGQTVTLRCDPISGHDNLYWYRRVMGKEIKFLLHFVKESKQDESGMPNNRFLAERTGGTYSTLKVQPAELEDSGVYFCASSQDREGQDGELFFGEGSRLTVL.